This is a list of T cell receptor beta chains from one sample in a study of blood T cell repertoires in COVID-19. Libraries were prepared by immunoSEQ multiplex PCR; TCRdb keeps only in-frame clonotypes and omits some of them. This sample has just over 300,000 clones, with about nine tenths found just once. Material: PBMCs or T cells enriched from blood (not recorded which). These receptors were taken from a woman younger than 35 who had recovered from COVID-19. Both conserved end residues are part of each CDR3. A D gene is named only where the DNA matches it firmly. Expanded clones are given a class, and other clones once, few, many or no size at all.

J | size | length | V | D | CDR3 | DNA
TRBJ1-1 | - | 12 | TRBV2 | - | CASSEYTPEAFF | TGTGCCAGCAGTGAATACACACCTGAAGCTTTCTTT
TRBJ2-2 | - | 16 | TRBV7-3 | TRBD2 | CASSSHEGGPTGELFF | TGTGCCAGCAGCTCCCACGAGGGAGGGCCAACCGGGGAGCTGTTTTTT
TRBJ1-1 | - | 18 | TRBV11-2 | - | CASSLDVPGGAGRTEAFF | TGTGCCAGCAGCCTCGACGTCCCCGGGGGGGCGGGGAGGACTGAAGCTTTCTTT
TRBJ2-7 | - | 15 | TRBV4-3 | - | CASSQDWEYHSEQYF | TGCGCCAGCAGCCAAGATTGGGAGTATCATTCCGAGCAGTACTTC
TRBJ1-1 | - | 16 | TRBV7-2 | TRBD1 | CASSTYSGTGNTEAFF | TGTGCCAGCAGCACCTACTCCGGGACAGGGAACACTGAAGCTTTCTTT
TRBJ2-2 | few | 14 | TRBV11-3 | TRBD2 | CASSPRLASGELFF | TGTGCCAGCAGCCCAAGACTAGCGTCCGGGGAGCTGTTTTTT
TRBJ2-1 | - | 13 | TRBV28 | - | CASSELGPGEQFF | TGTGCCAGCAGTGAACTAGGTCCGGGTGAGCAGTTCTTC
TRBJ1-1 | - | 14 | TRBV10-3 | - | CAISDDIQETEAFF | TGTGCCATCAGTGATGATATACAGGAGACCGAAGCTTTCTTT
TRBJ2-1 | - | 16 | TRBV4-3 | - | CASSQASVSSYNEQFF | TGCGCCAGCAGCCAAGCCAGCGTAAGCTCCTACAATGAGCAGTTCTTC
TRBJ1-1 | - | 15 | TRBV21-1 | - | CASSNYKRPNTEAFF | TGTGCCAGCAGCAATTATAAGAGGCCGAACACTGAAGCTTTCTTT
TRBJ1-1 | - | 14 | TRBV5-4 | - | CASSFGQGSAEAFF | TGTGCCAGCAGCTTCGGGCAGGGAAGTGCTGAAGCTTTCTTT
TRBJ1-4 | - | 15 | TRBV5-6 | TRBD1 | CASSEGTGENEKLFF | TGTGCCAGCAGCGAAGGGACAGGTGAAAATGAAAAACTGTTTTTT
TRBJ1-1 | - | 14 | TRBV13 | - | CASAVGGKFTEAFF | TGTGCCAGCGCTGTCGGGGGTAAATTCACTGAAGCTTTCTTT
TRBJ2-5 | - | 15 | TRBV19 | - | CASSIVWRGHETQYF | TGTGCCAGTAGTATAGTCTGGAGGGGGCACGAGACCCAGTACTTC
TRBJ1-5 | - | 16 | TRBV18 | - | CASSPNDPGYGQPQHF | TGTGCCAGCTCACCAAATGACCCAGGGTACGGGCAGCCCCAGCATTTT
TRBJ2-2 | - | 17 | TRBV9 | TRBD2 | CASSGARGGSNTGELFF | TGTGCCAGCAGCGGAGCGCGGGGCGGGAGTAACACCGGGGAGCTGTTTTTT
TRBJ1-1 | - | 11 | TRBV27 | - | CASMSYTEAFF | TGTGCCAGCATGAGTTATACTGAAGCTTTCTTT
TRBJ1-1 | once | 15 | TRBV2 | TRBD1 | CASTWSRGGASEAFF | TGTGCCAGCACCTGGAGTAGAGGGGGCGCTTCTGAAGCTTTCTTT
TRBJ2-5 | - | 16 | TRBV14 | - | CASSHRSRTDQETQYF | TGTGCCAGCAGCCATAGAAGTCGGACAGATCAAGAGACCCAGTACTTC
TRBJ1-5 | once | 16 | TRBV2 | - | CASSEASGQPREPQHF | TGTGCCAGCAGTGAAGCATCCGGACAGCCTCGGGAGCCCCAGCATTTT
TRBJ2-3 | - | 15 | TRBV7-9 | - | CASSLSTGSVDTQYF | TGTGCCAGCAGCTTAAGTACAGGGTCTGTAGATACGCAGTATTTT
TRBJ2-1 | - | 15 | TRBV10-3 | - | CAIRQGLGPYNEQFF | TGTGCCATCAGGCAGGGTCTCGGCCCCTACAATGAGCAGTTCTTC
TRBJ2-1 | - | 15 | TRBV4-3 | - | CASSQERKTYNEQFF | TGCGCCAGCAGCCAAGAGCGGAAGACCTACAATGAGCAGTTCTTC
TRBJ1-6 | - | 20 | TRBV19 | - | CASFPPQGFFPGSYNSPLHF | TGTGCCAGTTTTCCCCCGCAGGGTTTTTTCCCTGGGTCCTATAATTCACCCCTCCACTTT
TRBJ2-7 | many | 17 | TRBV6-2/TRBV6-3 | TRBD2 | CASSSGTSASEAYEQYF | TGTGCCAGCAGTAGCGGGACTAGCGCGAGTGAAGCCTACGAGCAGTACTTC